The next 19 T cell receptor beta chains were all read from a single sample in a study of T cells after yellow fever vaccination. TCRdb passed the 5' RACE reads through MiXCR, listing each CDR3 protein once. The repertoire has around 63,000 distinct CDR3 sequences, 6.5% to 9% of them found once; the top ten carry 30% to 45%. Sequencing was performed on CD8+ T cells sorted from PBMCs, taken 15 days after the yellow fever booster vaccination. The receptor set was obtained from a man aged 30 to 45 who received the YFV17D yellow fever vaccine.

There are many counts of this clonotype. CDR3 sequence (DNA): TGCAGCGTTGAAGGTGGACAGCCTAACTCCTACGAGCAGTACTTC. This codes for CSVEGGQPNSYEQYF. V is TRBV29-1 and J is TRBJ2-7; D may be TRBD1 (6 bases). Germline CDR1 is SQVTM and CDR2 is ANQGSEA. This CDR3 is 15 amino acids long. V was cut by 1 base and J by 0 bases, with 13 bases left in between.

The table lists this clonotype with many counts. The CDR3 protein is CASSKALGQGVTDTQYF. DNA of the CDR3: TGTGCCAGCAGTAAAGCTCTCGGACAGGGGGTCACAGATACGCAGTATTTT. The gene calls are TRBV28 and TRBJ2-3, with 10 bases lining up with TRBD1. The germline V gene encodes CDR1 MDHEN and CDR2 SYDVKM. V shed 5 bases and J 2 bases; nucleotides not matched to a gene: 10. The CDR3 spans 17 residues.

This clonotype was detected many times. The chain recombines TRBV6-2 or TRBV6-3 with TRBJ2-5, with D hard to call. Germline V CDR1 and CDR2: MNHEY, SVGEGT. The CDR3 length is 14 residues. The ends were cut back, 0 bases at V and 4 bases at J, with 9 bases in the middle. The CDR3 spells CASSYSFRGETQYF. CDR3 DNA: TGTGCCAGCAGTTACTCATTTAGAGGAGAGACCCAGTACTTC.

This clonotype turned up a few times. The CDR3: CSVQGTDSYEQYF. In DNA, the CDR3 is TGCAGCGTACAGGGGACAGACTCTTACGAGCAGTACTTC. This rearrangement joins TRBV29-1 to TRBJ2-7, with 7 nucleotides matching TRBD1. Germline V gene sequence: CDR1 SQVTM, CDR2 ANQGSEA. The V gene end was trimmed by 6 bases and the J gene end by 4 bases; junction bases not matched to a gene: 9. CDR3 length equals 13 residues.

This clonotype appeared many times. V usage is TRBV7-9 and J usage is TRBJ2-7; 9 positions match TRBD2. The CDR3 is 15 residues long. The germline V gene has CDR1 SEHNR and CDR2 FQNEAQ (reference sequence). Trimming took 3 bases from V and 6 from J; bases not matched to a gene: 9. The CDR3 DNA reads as TGTGCCAGCAGCTTGGGAGCGGGAGGAATGGGCGAGCAGTACTTC. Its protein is CASSLGAGGMGEQYF.

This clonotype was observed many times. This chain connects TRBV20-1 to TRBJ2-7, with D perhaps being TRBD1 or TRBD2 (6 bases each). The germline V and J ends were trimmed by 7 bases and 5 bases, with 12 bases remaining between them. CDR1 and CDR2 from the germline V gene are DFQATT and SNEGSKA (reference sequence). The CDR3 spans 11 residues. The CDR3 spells CSVPGADEQYF. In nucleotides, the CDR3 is TGCAGTGTTCCGGGGGCGGACGAGCAGTACTTC.

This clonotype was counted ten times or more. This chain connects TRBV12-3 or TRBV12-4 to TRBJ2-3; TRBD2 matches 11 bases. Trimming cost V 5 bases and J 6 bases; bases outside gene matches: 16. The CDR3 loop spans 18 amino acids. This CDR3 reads CASSAGTSGHPVGDTQYF. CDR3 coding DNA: TGTGCCAGCAGTGCCGGGACTAGCGGACACCCTGTCGGCGATACGCAGTATTTT.

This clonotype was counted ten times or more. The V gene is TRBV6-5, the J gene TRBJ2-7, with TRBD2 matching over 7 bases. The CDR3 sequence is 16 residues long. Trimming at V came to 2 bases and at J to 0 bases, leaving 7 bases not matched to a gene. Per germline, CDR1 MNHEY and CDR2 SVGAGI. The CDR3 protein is CASSYGLADSSYEQYF. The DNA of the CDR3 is TGTGCCAGCAGTTACGGGCTAGCGGATAGCTCCTACGAGCAGTACTTC.

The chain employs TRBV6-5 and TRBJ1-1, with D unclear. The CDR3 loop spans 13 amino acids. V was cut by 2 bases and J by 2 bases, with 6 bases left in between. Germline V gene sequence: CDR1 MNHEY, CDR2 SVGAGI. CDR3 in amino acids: CASSYALNTEAFF. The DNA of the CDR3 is TGTGCCAGCAGTTACGCTCTCAACACTGAAGCTTTCTTT.

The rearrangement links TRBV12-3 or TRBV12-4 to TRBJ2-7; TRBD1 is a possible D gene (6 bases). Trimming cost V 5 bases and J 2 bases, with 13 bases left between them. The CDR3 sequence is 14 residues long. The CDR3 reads CASSRTATTYEQYF. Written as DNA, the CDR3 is TGTGCCAGCAGTCGGACAGCAACTACCTACGAGCAGTACTTC.

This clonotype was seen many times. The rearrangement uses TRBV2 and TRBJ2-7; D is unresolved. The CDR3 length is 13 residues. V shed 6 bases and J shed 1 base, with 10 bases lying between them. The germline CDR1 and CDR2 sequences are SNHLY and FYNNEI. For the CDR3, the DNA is TGTGCCAGCAGCCCCCCTCCTTCCTACGAGCAGTACTTC. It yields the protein CASSPPPSYEQYF.

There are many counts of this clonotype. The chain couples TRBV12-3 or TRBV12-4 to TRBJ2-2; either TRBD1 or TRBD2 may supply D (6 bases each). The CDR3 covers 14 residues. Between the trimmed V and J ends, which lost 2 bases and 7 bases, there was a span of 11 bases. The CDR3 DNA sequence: TGTGCCAGCAGTTTACGGGGGCTGGGCGGGGAGCTGTTTTTT. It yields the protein CASSLRGLGGELFF.

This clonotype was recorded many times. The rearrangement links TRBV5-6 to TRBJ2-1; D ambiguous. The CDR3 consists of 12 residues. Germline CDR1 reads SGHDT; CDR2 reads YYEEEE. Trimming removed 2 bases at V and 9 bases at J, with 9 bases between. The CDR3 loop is CASSLVGSEQFF. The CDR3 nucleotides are TGTGCCAGCAGCTTAGTCGGAAGTGAGCAGTTCTTC.

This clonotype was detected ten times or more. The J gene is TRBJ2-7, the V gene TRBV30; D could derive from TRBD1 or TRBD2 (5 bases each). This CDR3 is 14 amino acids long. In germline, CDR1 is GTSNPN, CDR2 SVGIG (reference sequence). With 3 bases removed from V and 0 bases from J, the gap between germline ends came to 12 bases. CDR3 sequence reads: CAWSPTGLSYEQYF. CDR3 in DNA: TGTGCCTGGAGCCCCACAGGACTCTCCTACGAGCAGTACTTC.

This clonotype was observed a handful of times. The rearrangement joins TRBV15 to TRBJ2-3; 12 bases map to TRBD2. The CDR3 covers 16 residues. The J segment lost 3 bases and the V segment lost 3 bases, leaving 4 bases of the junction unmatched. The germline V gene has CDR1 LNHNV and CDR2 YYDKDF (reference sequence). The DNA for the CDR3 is TGTGCCACCAGCAGGCAGACTAGCGGGAGAACAGATACGCAGTATTTT. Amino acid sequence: CATSRQTSGRTDTQYF.

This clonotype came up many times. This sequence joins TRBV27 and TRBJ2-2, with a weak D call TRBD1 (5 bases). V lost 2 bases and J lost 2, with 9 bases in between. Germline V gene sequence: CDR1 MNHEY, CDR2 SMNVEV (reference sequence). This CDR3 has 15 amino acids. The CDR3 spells CASSLGQTNTGELFF. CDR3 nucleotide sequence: TGTGCCAGCAGTTTAGGACAAACAAACACCGGGGAGCTGTTTTTT.

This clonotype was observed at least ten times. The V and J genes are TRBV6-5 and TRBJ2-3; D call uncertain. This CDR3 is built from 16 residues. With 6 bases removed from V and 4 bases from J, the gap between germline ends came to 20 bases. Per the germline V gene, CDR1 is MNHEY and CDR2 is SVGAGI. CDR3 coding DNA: TGTGCCAGCAGCCACGGCACCGTAGTTCCCGCAGATACGCAGTATTTT. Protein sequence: CASSHGTVVPADTQYF.

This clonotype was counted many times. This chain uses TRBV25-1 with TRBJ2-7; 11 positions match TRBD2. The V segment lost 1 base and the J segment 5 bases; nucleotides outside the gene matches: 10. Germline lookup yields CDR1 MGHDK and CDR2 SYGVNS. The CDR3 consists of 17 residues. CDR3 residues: CASSEFYQLAGEDEQYF. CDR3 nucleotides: TGTGCCAGCAGTGAATTCTACCAACTAGCGGGAGAAGACGAGCAGTACTTC.

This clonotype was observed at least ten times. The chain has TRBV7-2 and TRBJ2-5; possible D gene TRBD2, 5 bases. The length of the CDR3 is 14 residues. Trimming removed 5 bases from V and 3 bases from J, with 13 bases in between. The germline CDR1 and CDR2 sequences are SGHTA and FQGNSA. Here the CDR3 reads CASSPTGNKETQYF. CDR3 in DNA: TGTGCCAGCAGCCCCACCGGGAACAAAGAGACCCAGTACTTC. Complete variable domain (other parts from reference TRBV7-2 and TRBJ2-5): GAGVSQSPSNKVTEKGKDVELRCDPISGHTALYWYRQSLGQGLEFLIYFQGNSAPDKSGLPSDRFSAERTGGSVSTLTIQRTQQEDSAVYLCASSPTGNKETQYFGPGTRLLVL.